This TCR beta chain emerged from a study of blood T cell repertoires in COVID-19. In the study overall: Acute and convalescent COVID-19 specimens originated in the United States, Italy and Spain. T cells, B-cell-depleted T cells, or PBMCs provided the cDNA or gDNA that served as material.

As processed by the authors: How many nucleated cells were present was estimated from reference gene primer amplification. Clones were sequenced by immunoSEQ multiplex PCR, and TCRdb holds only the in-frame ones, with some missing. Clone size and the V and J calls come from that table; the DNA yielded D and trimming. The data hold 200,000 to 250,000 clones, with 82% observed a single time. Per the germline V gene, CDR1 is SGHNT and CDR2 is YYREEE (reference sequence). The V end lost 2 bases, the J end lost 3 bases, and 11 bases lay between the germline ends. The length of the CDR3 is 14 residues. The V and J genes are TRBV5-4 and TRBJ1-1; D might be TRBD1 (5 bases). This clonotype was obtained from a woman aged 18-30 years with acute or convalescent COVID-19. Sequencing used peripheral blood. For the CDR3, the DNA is TGTGCCAGCAGCTTTGGGGCTTTGGACACTGAAGCTTTCTTT. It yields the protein CASSFGALDTEAFF.